The source of this T cell receptor (beta chain) is a study of T-cell memory formation after mild COVID-19. Study summary: In these data, TCR clusters were largely donor specific. Study conclusions and caveats: Still unconfirmed is whether the second-wave clones peaking on day 37 recognized SARS-CoV-2. In pre-infection memory, a portion of responding clones appeared, which suggested that cross-reactive memory joined. For contracting clones, CD4+ ones sat mainly in CM and EM, CD8+ in EMRA.

Looked up from germline, CDR1 is SGHDT and CDR2 is YYEEEE. The CDR3 is 13 residues long. The V end was cut by 2 bases, the J end by 4 bases, with 9 bases between. TCRdb redid the calling of the 5' RACE reads with MiXCR, one entry per CDR3 protein. The sample includes 380,000 or so distinct CDR3 sequences, roughly 13% of them seen just once. This clonotype was counted between two and nine times. The antigen is not known. Sequenced sample: PBMCs or a T cell subset sorted from them (not recorded which). The clonotype was recovered from a man aged 18 to 29 who had mild COVID-19 (a few samples of this study predate the infection). Cell type and time point are not known. This chain links TRBV5-6 with TRBJ1-1; D gene uncertain. Written as DNA, the CDR3 is TGTGCCAGCAGCTTCTCCGGCGGCACTGAAGCTTTCTTT. Translated: CASSFSGGTEAFF. Supplemented by reference TRBV5-6 and TRBJ1-1, the full variable domain reads DAGVTQSPTHLIKTRGQQVTLRCSPKSGHDTVSWYQQALGQGPQFIFQYYEEEERQRGNFPDRFSGHQFPNYSSELNVNALLLGDSALYLCASSFSGGTEAFFGQGTRLTVV.